The 23 T cell receptor beta chains below were found in one sample sequenced in a study of radiation and T cells in renal cell carcinoma. Some clones are missing from TCRdb's copy, which holds only in-frame ones; the method was immunoSEQ multiplex PCR. The profile shows more than 60,000 clones, over 65% of them singletons. Time point here: blood 4 weeks post-SBRT, at nephrectomy. Treatment described: 15 Gy SBRT to primary tumor, nephrectomy 4 weeks later. The input for sequencing was blood, taken from a patient whose treatment included radiotherapy and nephrectomy. The source is an older woman with renal cell carcinoma.

The count of this clone is one. V is TRBV27 and J is TRBJ1-4, with 7 nucleotides matching TRBD1. The CDR3 totals 15 residues. V lost 4 bases and J lost 7; bases outside the gene matches: 9. Looked up from germline, CDR1 is MNHEY and CDR2 is SMNVEV (reference sequence). The CDR3 spells CASSWSTGNGEKLFF. The DNA for the CDR3 is TGTGCCAGCAGTTGGTCGACAGGGAACGGTGAAAAACTGTTTTTT.

The chain couples TRBV9 to TRBJ2-1; 10 nucleotides match TRBD2. V lost 1 base to trimming and J lost 6 bases; unmatched junction nucleotides: 10. The germline gives CDR1 SGDLS, CDR2 YYNGEE. The CDR3 is 17 residues long. The CDR3 DNA reads TGTGCCAGCAGCGTAAGATGGCTAGCGGGAGTGGGCAATGAGCAGTTCTTC. Residues: CASSVRWLAGVGNEQFF.

The gene calls are TRBV5-1 and TRBJ1-2, with no clear D. Trimming took 0 bases from V and 2 from J, leaving 5 bases between them. The germline V gene encodes CDR1 SGHRS and CDR2 YFSETQ. The CDR3 runs to 13 residues. CDR3 sequence reads: CASSLEGNYGYTF. The CDR3 nucleotides read TGCGCCAGCAGCTTGGAAGGGAACTATGGCTACACCTTC.

Note on this clone: The junction differs from germline at one of its ends, possibly a read error. The V and J genes are TRBV5-6 and TRBJ2-7, with 7 bases aligning to TRBD1. CDR1 is SGHDT and CDR2 is YYEEEE in the germline V gene. This CDR3 has 13 amino acids. The CDR3 reads CASSYDRDHERYF. DNA of the CDR3: TGTGCCAGCAGTTACGACAGGGATCACGAGCGGTACTTC. The entire variable domain, with the rest obtained from reference TRBV5-6 and TRBJ2-7, is as follows: DAGVTQSPTHLIKTRGQQVTLRCSPKSGHDTVSWYQQALGQGPQFIFQYYEEEERQRGNFPDRFSGHQFPNYSSELNVNALLLGDSALYLCASSYDRDHERYFGPGTRLTVT.

The chain carries TRBV15 and TRBJ1-6; possible D gene TRBD1, 5 bases. V dropped 0 bases and J dropped 7 bases, with 19 bases sitting between them. Germline assignment: CDR1 LNHNV and CDR2 YYDKDF (reference sequence). This CDR3 comprises 18 residues. CDR3: CATSRDILREGSNSPLHF. In DNA form, the CDR3 reads TGTGCCACCAGCAGAGATATTTTAAGAGAGGGGTCGAATTCACCCCTCCACTTT.

DNA of the CDR3: TGTGCCAGCAGCAAGGACGGATTTGGAAACACCATATATTTT. Amino acid sequence: CASSKDGFGNTIYF. The rearrangement joins TRBV5-5 to TRBJ1-3; no clear D. Germline assignment: CDR1 SGHKS and CDR2 YYEKEE (reference sequence). The V gene lost 4 bases and the J gene lost 3 bases, with 11 bases spanning the gap. This CDR3 spans 14 amino acids.

This chain connects TRBV4-2 to TRBJ1-1; TRBD1 might be the D (5 bases). The CDR3 contains 17 residues. The germline gives CDR1 LGHNA, CDR2 YNFKEQ. Trimming took 5 bases from V and 7 from J, leaving 26 bases between them. The CDR3 nucleotides read TGTGCCAGCAGCTTAACGGGGGATCTTACAGGATTCGATGAAGCTTTCTTT. Amino acids: CASSLTGDLTGFDEAFF.

The chain has TRBV19 and TRBJ1-5, with D unclear. Looked up from germline, CDR1 is LNHDA and CDR2 is SQIVND (reference sequence). The CDR3 is 15 residues long. Trimming left V 5 bases short and J 0 bases short, with 11 bases between. The DNA of the CDR3 is TGTGCCAGTAGTGACGGAGCCTTTAGCAATCAGCCCCAGCATTTT. Its translation: CASSDGAFSNQPQHF.

The chain employs TRBV11-2 and TRBJ1-1; D perhaps matches TRBD1 (5 bases). Germline CDR1 reads SGHAT; CDR2 reads FQNNGV. This CDR3 contains 14 residues. The germline V and J ends were trimmed by 4 bases and 3 bases, with 12 bases remaining between them. CDR3 bases: TGTGCCAGCAGCTCTCCAGGGCTCTACACTGAAGCTTTCTTT. It encodes CASSSPGLYTEAFF. Complete variable domain (other parts from reference TRBV11-2 and TRBJ1-1): EAGVAQSPRYKIIEKRQSVAFWCNPISGHATLYWYQQILGQGPKLLIQFQNNGVVDDSQLPKDRFSAERLKGVDSTLKIQPAKLEDSAVYLCASSSPGLYTEAFFGQGTRLTVV.

This chain's CDR3 is CASRGTGEGYGYTF. CDR3 bases: TGTGCCAGCAGGGGGACAGGGGAGGGCTATGGCTACACCTTC. The V and J genes are TRBV6-1 and TRBJ1-2, with 10 bases identical to TRBD1. The CDR3 totals 14 residues. The germline gives CDR1 MNHNS, CDR2 SASEGT. Unmatched junction bases numbered 5, after V lost 6 bases and J lost 4 bases.

The chain links TRBV27 to TRBJ2-3, with 7 bases identical to TRBD2. This CDR3 comprises 16 residues. J lost 5 bases, V lost 4 bases, and 12 bases had no gene match. Germline loops: CDR1 MNHEY, CDR2 SMNVEV (reference sequence). CDR3 bases: TGTGCCAGCAGTTCCCCTTGGGCTAGCGGTGGAGATACGCAGTATTTT. Protein sequence: CASSSPWASGGDTQYF.

Here the CDR3 reads CASSWDSQRGYTF. CDR3 nucleotides: TGTGCCAGCAGTTGGGACTCTCAGCGGGGCTACACCTTC. J is TRBJ1-2 and V is TRBV28, with D possibly TRBD1 on 5 matching bases. In germline, CDR1 is MDHEN, CDR2 SYDVKM. Trimming left V 4 bases short and J 8 bases short, with 14 bases between. The CDR3 extends over 13 amino acids.

This clone was seen once. V gene TRBV9 combines with J gene TRBJ1-4, with a weak D call TRBD1 (6 bases). Per the germline V gene, CDR1 is SGDLS and CDR2 is YYNGEE. Trimming shortened V by 3 bases and J by 8 bases, and 17 bases separated the two germline ends. This CDR3 comprises 15 residues. The CDR3 loop is CASSAGGNVQEKLFF. The CDR3 DNA follows: TGTGCCAGCAGCGCGGGGGGCAACGTCCAAGAAAAACTGTTTTTT.

V is TRBV5-8 and J is TRBJ1-5, with 8 positions matching TRBD1. CDR3 size: 15 residues. Germline V lookup: CDR1 SGHTS, CDR2 YDEGEE. The junction had 3 bases not matched to a gene; V was cut back by 4 bases and J by 0 bases. CDR3 amino acids: CASSGTGFSNQPQHF. The CDR3 DNA is TGTGCCAGCAGCGGGACAGGATTTAGCAATCAGCCCCAGCATTTT.

This clone was detected only a few times. J is TRBJ2-7 and V is TRBV7-9; D is unclear. This CDR3 has 13 amino acids. Germline assignment: CDR1 SEHNR and CDR2 FQNEAQ (reference sequence). The V end was cut by 6 bases, the J end by 3 bases, with 12 bases between. The CDR3 is CASSNPGLYEQYF. Here the CDR3 DNA reads TGTGCCAGCAGTAACCCGGGCCTCTACGAGCAGTACTTC.

This clone occurred a few times. The gene calls are TRBV5-4 and TRBJ1-6; 9 bases are a match to TRBD1. CDR1 and CDR2 from the germline V gene are SGHNT and YYREEE (reference sequence). V shed 3 bases, J shed 7 bases, and the junction held 2 bases outside the gene matches. This CDR3 is 14 amino acids long. CDR3 DNA sequence: TGTGCCAGCAGCTGGGGACAGGGCAATTCACCCCTCCACTTT. The encoded protein is CASSWGQGNSPLHF.

This chain uses TRBV5-6 with TRBJ1-5, with D perhaps matching TRBD1 (5 bases). The V end was cut by 3 bases, the J end by 7 bases, with 14 bases between. CDR1 is SGHDT and CDR2 is YYEEEE in the germline V gene. This CDR3 comprises 14 residues. The CDR3 sequence: CASSSRAAGQPQHF. CDR3 nucleotides: TGTGCCAGCAGCTCCAGGGCAGCGGGGCAGCCCCAGCATTTT. Full variable domain (missing parts from reference TRBV5-6 and TRBJ1-5): DAGVTQSPTHLIKTRGQQVTLRCSPKSGHDTVSWYQQALGQGPQFIFQYYEEEERQRGNFPDRFSGHQFPNYSSELNVNALLLGDSALYLCASSSRAAGQPQHFGDGTRLSIL.

The chain is built from TRBV19 and TRBJ2-4, with 10 bases identical to TRBD2. Unmatched junction bases numbered 8, after V lost 9 bases and J lost 6 bases. Looked up from germline, CDR1 is LNHDA and CDR2 is SQIVND (reference sequence). This CDR3 has 14 amino acids. In DNA form, the CDR3 reads TGTGCCAGCAGCGGGAGGGCCTTGGGAAACATTCAGTACTTC. It encodes CASSGRALGNIQYF.

The rearrangement uses TRBV19 and TRBJ2-7, with TRBD2 as a possible D gene (6 bases). CDR3 length: 14 residues. Trimming left V 4 bases short and J 0 bases short, with 10 bases between. From germline, CDR1 is LNHDA and CDR2 SQIVND (reference sequence). The CDR3 nucleotides read TGTGCCAGTAGTAGGCGGACTACCTCCTACGAGCAGTACTTC. The encoded protein is CASSRRTTSYEQYF.

The chain links TRBV18 to TRBJ1-2; D is unclear. CDR1 and CDR2 from the germline V gene are KGHSH and LQKENI. This CDR3 is built from 12 residues. Trimming took off 2 bases at V and 8 bases at J, with 9 bases between the two ends. The CDR3 nucleotides are TGTGCCAGCTCACCAGGGGATGGAGGCTACACCTTC. This codes for CASSPGDGGYTF.

CDR3 DNA sequence: TGTGCCAGTAAGGGGCGAGAGACCCAGTACTTC. Its protein product is CASKGRETQYF. V and J are TRBV19 and TRBJ2-5; weak D call: TRBD1 (5 bases). Looked up from germline, CDR1 is LNHDA and CDR2 is SQIVND (reference sequence). The CDR3 consists of 11 residues. Trimming removed 7 bases from V and 4 bases from J, with 7 bases in between.

J is TRBJ1-6 and V is TRBV28; TRBD1 is a possible D gene (5 bases). Trimming cost V 6 bases and J 1 base, with 13 bases left between them. The length of the CDR3 is 16 residues. Germline V CDR1 and CDR2: MDHEN, SYDVKM. CDR3 residues: CASSHRKVSYNSPLHF. The CDR3 bases are TGTGCCAGCAGCCACAGGAAGGTGTCCTATAATTCACCCCTCCACTTT.

This chain joins TRBV19 and TRBJ2-7; D gene ambiguous. The V end lost 4 bases, the J end lost 3 bases, and 10 bases lay between the germline ends. CDR1 and CDR2 (germline): LNHDA, SQIVND (reference sequence). CDR3 size: 13 residues. CDR3 loop: CASSRKVGYEQYF. CDR3 in DNA: TGTGCCAGTAGTAGGAAGGTAGGCTACGAGCAGTACTTC.